This TCR beta chain was obtained from a study of blood T cell repertoires in COVID-19. Original methodology: Scientists estimated how many nucleated cells there were by amplifying reference gene primers. Some clones are missing from TCRdb's copy, which holds only in-frame ones; the method was immunoSEQ multiplex PCR. V and J calls and clone size are as listed in that table; D and trimming were resolved from the DNA. The sample contains 95,000 to 150,000 clones, under 85% of which appear only once. Germline V lookup: CDR1 LNHNV, CDR2 YYDKDF (reference sequence). V lost 4 bases and J lost 7, with 19 bases in between. This CDR3 contains 15 residues.

The chain combines TRBV15 with TRBJ1-1; tentative D call: TRBD1 (6 bases). The sequenced material came from peripheral blood. This clonotype originated in a man aged 55 to 70 with acute or convalescent COVID-19. The CDR3 DNA sequence: TGTGCCACCAGCACACCCCAGACAGGCCTCCTTGAAGCTTTCTTT. Its translation: CATSTPQTGLLEAFF.